The source of this TCR beta chain is a study of blood T cell repertoires in COVID-19 (dated by TCRdb to 2020 to 2021). Study-level background: The collaborator samples originated in the United States, Italy and Spain and spanned the acute and convalescent phases of COVID-19. Samples were obtained from the ongoing ImmuneRACE study (first 160 participants) and from approximately 1,200 subjects provided by 6 global collaborators. Where available, HLA class I and class II types were obtained from metadata supplied by the sample provider rather than from assay-based typing. The material from the prospective study consisted of cDNA or gDNA derived from T cells, B-cell-depleted T cells, or PBMCs. The dataset comprised deeply sampled blood TCRbeta repertoires from subjects exposed to, actively infected with, or recovered from COVID-19. Nearly every sample came with metadata listing a de-identified subject ID, COVID-19 status, age in years and sex. The repertoires were released in a freely available public database intended as a resource for research on the immune response to SARS-CoV-2.

The germline V gene (reference sequence) sets CDR1 to SEHNR and CDR2 to FQNEAQ. V and J lose 5 bases and 0 bases, and a span of 16 bases separates them. The CDR3 spans 16 residues, from the cysteine through the phenylalanine. The retained sequence is limited to the CDR3, 48 bases, with the frame set at the first base. Collaborating institutions collected whole blood in K2EDTA tubes following their own protocols. For TCRbeta analysis, collaborators shipped samples as frozen whole blood, isolated PBMCs, or DNA extracted from either of those sample types. With regard to this clone: This receptor's antigen is unknown. No quality values exist for individual bases; no much larger clone is one base distant.

Results and caveats for the whole study, not just this receptor: The amount of clinical and demographic metadata varied by source and participant and was provided uncurated.

The immunoSEQ Assay, a bias-controlled multiplex PCR, was used to amplify TCRbeta CDR3 regions from genomic DNA. In the original analysis: The number of nucleated cells in each sample was estimated from the amplification of reference gene primers within the assay. Sequence reads were collapsed and filtered to measure the absolute abundance of every unique TCRbeta CDR3 rearrangement. For each sample, productive Simpson clonality was calculated as the square root of Simpson's diversity index over productive rearrangements. Entries here come from immuneACCESS through TCRdb and include only in-frame sequences with V and J called. Some clones fail to appear in such tables; in the studies checked, an unresolved V gene covers under half of the shortfall, and the cause of the remainder is unknown. That table supplies the V and J calls and clone size; D and trimming were determined from the DNA. The sample contains roughly 150,000 clones, 75% to 90% of them found a single time. The leading ten clones occupy around 2.9% of the sample.

The sample consisted of peripheral blood. This clonotype was sampled from a woman aged 55-70 years with active COVID-19. This sequence uses TRBV7-9 and TRBJ1-2; tentative D gene TRBD1, with 6 bases matching. Here is the DNA: TGTGCCAGCAGCCCCGGTGGACAGCGCGCTAACTATGGCTACACCTTC. Its translation is CASSPGGQRANYGYTF.